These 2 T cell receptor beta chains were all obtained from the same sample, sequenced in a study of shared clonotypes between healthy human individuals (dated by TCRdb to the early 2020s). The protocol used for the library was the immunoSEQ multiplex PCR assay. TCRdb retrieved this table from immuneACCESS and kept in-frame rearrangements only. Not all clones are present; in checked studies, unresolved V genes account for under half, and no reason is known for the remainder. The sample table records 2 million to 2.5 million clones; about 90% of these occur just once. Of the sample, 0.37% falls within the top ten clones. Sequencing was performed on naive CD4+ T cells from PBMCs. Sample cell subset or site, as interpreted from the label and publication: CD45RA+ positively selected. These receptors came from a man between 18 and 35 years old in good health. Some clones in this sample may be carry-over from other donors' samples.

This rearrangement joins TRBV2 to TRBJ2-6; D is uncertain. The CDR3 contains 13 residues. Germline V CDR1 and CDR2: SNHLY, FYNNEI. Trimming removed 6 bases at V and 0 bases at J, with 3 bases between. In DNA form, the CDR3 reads TGTGCCAGCAGACCCTCTGGGGCCAACGTCCTGACTTTC. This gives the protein CASRPSGANVLTF.

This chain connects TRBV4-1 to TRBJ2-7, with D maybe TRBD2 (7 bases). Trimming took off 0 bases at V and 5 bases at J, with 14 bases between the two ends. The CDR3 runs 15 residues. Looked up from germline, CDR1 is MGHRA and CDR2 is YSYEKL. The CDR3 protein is CASSQDRGARDEQYF. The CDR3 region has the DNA TGCGCCAGCAGCCAAGATCGGGGGGCGCGGGACGAGCAGTACTTC.